The 6 T cell receptor beta chains below come from one sample, sequenced in a study of CD8 T cells in ankylosing spondylitis. One entry per CDR3 protein results from TCRdb running MiXCR on the 5' RACE reads. Altogether about 130,000 distinct CDR3 sequences are present, roughly a tenth being singletons, with the ten largest covering 2.5% to 3.5%. The specimen was blood, either unsorted or a sorted T cell fraction (not recorded which). The receptor source for this set is a male donor with ankylosing spondylitis or in good health (not recorded which).

This clonotype was seen ten or more times. The chain carries TRBV4-3 and TRBJ2-3; D uncertain. Per the germline V gene, CDR1 is LGHNA and CDR2 is YSLEER. The V gene lost 0 bases and the J gene lost 0 bases, with 7 bases spanning the gap. The length of the CDR3 is 15 residues. The CDR3 sequence is CASSQDPDSTDTQYF. As DNA, the CDR3 is TGCGCCAGCAGCCAAGATCCTGACAGCACAGATACGCAGTATTTT.

This clonotype has a count of ten or more. The gene calls are TRBV20-1 and TRBJ2-3; the D call may be TRBD1 or TRBD2 (6 bases each). The CDR3 is 14 residues long. Looked up from germline, CDR1 is DFQATT and CDR2 is SNEGSKA (reference sequence). Trimming removed 1 base from V and 4 bases from J, with 12 bases in between. DNA of the CDR3: TGCAGTGCTAGAGCCCCCGGGGGCCCAGATACGCAGTATTTT. It specifies CSARAPGGPDTQYF.

This clonotype was detected ten times or more. The rearrangement links TRBV29-1 to TRBJ1-1, with 9 bases identical to TRBD1. V dropped 6 bases and J dropped 4; count of bases not matched to a gene: 6. The length of the CDR3 is 13 residues. The V gene's germline CDR1 is SQVTM and CDR2 ANQGSEA. The CDR3 sequence: CSVPGQGVTEAFF. In DNA, the CDR3 is TGCAGCGTCCCGGGACAGGGAGTCACTGAAGCTTTCTTT.

This clonotype was recorded many times. The rearrangement joins TRBV20-1 to TRBJ2-3; 11 nucleotides match TRBD2. The V and J ends lost 4 bases and 5 bases, in that order; junction bases with no gene match: 5. Germline loops: CDR1 DFQATT, CDR2 SNEGSKA (reference sequence). The CDR3 extends over 14 amino acids. The CDR3 coding sequence is TGCAGTGCTATAACTAGCGGGAGTATAGATACGCAGTATTTT. Its protein product is CSAITSGSIDTQYF.

This clonotype occurred a few times. The chain employs TRBV29-1 and TRBJ2-2; the D gene is possibly TRBD2 (6 bases). The V end was cut by 1 base, the J end by 6 bases, with 15 bases between. CDR3 size: 15 residues. Germline V gene data show CDR1 as SQVTM and CDR2 as ANQGSEA. The DNA of the CDR3 is TGCAGCGTTGAAGTGGCGGGACCCAGCCCCGGGGAGCTGTTTTTT. This translates into CSVEVAGPSPGELFF.

This chain uses TRBV5-1 with TRBJ2-2; D remains unclear. Germline-derived CDR1 and CDR2 are SGHRS and YFSETQ. The V and J ends lost 4 bases and 4 bases respectively, with 8 bases between them. The CDR3 consists of 13 residues. DNA for the CDR3: TGCGCCAGCAGCGTTTCGACCACCGGGGAGCTGTTTTTT. Translating gives CASSVSTTGELFF.